Listed below are T cell receptor beta chains from one sample, sequenced in a study of Ad26.COV2.S vaccination and SARS-CoV-2 variants. TCRdb keeps only in-frame clones here, not all; method: immunoSEQ multiplex PCR. The sample lists around 450,000 clones, around nine tenths occurring once. The source was peripheral blood, collected in a trial of Ad26.COV2.S vaccine versus placebo. The origin of the receptors is a person aged 18-60 years who received the Ad26.COV2.S COVID-19 vaccine or a placebo. Each CDR3 is given with its conserved first and last residue. A D gene is named only where the DNA matches it firmly. Rows give clone size only sometimes, using once, few, many, or a class for an expanded clone.

TRBV6-5	once	TRBJ2-3	-	TGTGCCAGCAGTTACTCTGGACGCACAGATACGCAGTATTTT	CASSYSGRTDTQYF
TRBV11-3	-	TRBJ1-1	-	TGTGCCAGCAGCTTAGGGACAGCCACTGAAGCTTTCTTT	CASSLGTATEAFF
TRBV9	-	TRBJ2-1	TRBD2	TGTGCCAGCAGCGATAGCGGGGGGGCCTGGGATGAGCAGTTCTTC	CASSDSGGAWDEQFF
TRBV28	-	TRBJ1-4	TRBD1	TGTGCCAGCAGTTTTAGGACAGGGCGGTCAACTAATGAAAAACTGTTTTTT	CASSFRTGRSTNEKLFF
TRBV4-1	-	TRBJ1-2	-	TGCGCCAGCAGCCAATTCACAGAATATGGCTACACCTTC	CASSQFTEYGYTF
TRBV9	-	TRBJ2-3	-	TGTGCCAGCACCAATCGGGGCTACCCAGATACGCAGTATTTT	CASTNRGYPDTQYF
TRBV5-1	-	TRBJ1-1	-	TGCGCCAGCAGCTTGGGCCTTGAAGCTTTCTTT	CASSLGLEAFF
TRBV27	-	TRBJ1-6	-	TGTGCCAGCAGTGGCCCCCGGGCACCCCTCCACTTT	CASSGPRAPLHF
TRBV25-1	-	TRBJ2-7	TRBD1	TGTGCCAGCAGTGAATCCCCCCCCCGGGACAGGGGGCGTGAAGAGCAGTACTTC	CASSESPPRDRGREEQYF
TRBV12-3/TRBV12-4	-	TRBJ2-3	-	TGTGCCAGCGGGGAAATACAGAGAGATACGCAGTATTTT	CASGEIQRDTQYF
TRBV30	-	TRBJ2-2	TRBD1	TGTGCCTGGAATTGGCGGACAGGGGGGTTTAGGGAGCTGTTTTTT	CAWNWRTGGFRELFF
TRBV11-3	-	TRBJ2-3	-	TGTGCCAGCAGCAACGAAATCCGCGATACGCAGTATTTT	CASSNEIRDTQYF
TRBV18	-	TRBJ2-1	-	TGTGCCAGCTTCGAGGCGTCGTCTTACAATGAGCAGTTCTTC	CASFEASSYNEQFF
TRBV2	-	TRBJ2-5	-	TGTGCCAGCCTCCGGGGTCGCCAAGAGACCCAGTACTTC	CASLRGRQETQYF
TRBV7-3	-	TRBJ2-3	-	TGTGCCAGCAGCTTAACGTTTGCAGGTGCAACAGATACGCAGTATTTT	CASSLTFAGATDTQYF
TRBV7-2	few	TRBJ2-7	TRBD1	TGTGCCAGCAGAGGGACAGGGGGCATCTACGAGCAGTACTTC	CASRGTGGIYEQYF
TRBV11-2	-	TRBJ2-3	TRBD1	TGTGCCAGCAGCTTACAGGGGGCGGTTACGCAGTATTTT	CASSLQGAVTQYF
TRBV19	many	TRBJ1-5	TRBD1	TGTGCCAGTAGTTCGACCCGGGACAGTCGCAATCAGCCCCAGCATTTT	CASSSTRDSRNQPQHF
TRBV6-5	-	TRBJ1-2	TRBD1	TGTGCCAGCAGTACGGGACAGGGAATTGGCTACACCTTC	CASSTGQGIGYTF
TRBV6-2/TRBV6-3	-	TRBJ1-3	TRBD1	TGTGCCAGCAGTACACAGGACAGGGGGATCAACACCATATATTTT	CASSTQDRGINTIYF
TRBV7-3	-	TRBJ2-1	-	TGTGCCAGCAGCCTCGTGGCAGGGGTTAACAATGAGCAGTTCTTC	CASSLVAGVNNEQFF
TRBV5-4	-	TRBJ1-6	-	TGTGCCAGCAGCTTGAGGAGCTCCTATAATTCACCCCTCCACTTT	CASSLRSSYNSPLHF
TRBV4-3	-	TRBJ1-3	-	TGCGCCAGCAGCCCTCAGGTCTCATCTGGAAACACCATATATTTT	CASSPQVSSGNTIYF
TRBV18	-	TRBJ2-3	-	TGTGCCAGCTCAAGTATAGAGACAGGCACAGATACGCAGTATTTT	CASSSIETGTDTQYF
TRBV4-3	-	TRBJ1-5	-	TGCGCCAGCAGCCAAGAAAGCCAGGGGTGGCAGCCCCAGCATTTT	CASSQESQGWQPQHF
TRBV6-5	-	TRBJ1-5	-	TGTGCCAGCAGCCGGACAGACCCCAATCAGCCCCAGCATTTT	CASSRTDPNQPQHF
TRBV7-9	-	TRBJ2-5	TRBD1	TGTGCCAGCAGCAGCCCCGGGACAGGGCCGCAAGAGACCCAGTACTTC	CASSSPGTGPQETQYF
TRBV6-5	once	TRBJ1-2	-	TGTGCCAGCAGCAGAATCCGGGACAAATTTTACTACACCTTC	CASSRIRDKFYYTF
TRBV7-6	-	TRBJ2-7	-	TGTGCCAGCAGCTTAGGGACAGTGACCTACGAGCAGTACTTC	CASSLGTVTYEQYF
TRBV24-1	-	TRBJ2-1	-	TGTGCCACCAGTGACACTCCCGGGACAAGGCTCTTTTTCAATGAGCAGTTCTTC	CATSDTPGTRLFFNEQFF
TRBV18	-	TRBJ2-7	-	TGTGCCAGCTCACCACCGTTGGGCCAGGACGAGCAGTACTTC	CASSPPLGQDEQYF
TRBV6-5	once	TRBJ1-1	-	TGTGCCAGCAGTTCACAGGGCGCTGAAGCTTTCTTT	CASSSQGAEAFF
TRBV13	-	TRBJ1-6	-	TGTGCCAGCAGCTTAGGCAGGGCCCTTAAATATAATTCACCCCTCCACTTT	CASSLGRALKYNSPLHF